This T cell receptor beta chain was profiled in a study of blood T cell repertoires in COVID-19. About the research overall: Both acute and convalescent COVID-19 samples were obtained from the United States, Italy and Spain.

The table came from immunoSEQ multiplex PCR; TCRdb's copy has only in-frame clones and leaves some out. This sample has hundreds of thousands of clones; 65% to 90% occur once, and the top ten carry roughly 3.8%. The CDR3 has 13 residues. In germline, CDR1 is SGHNT, CDR2 YYREEE (reference sequence). V was trimmed by 0 bases and J by 4 bases, leaving 8 bases between them. The sequence was obtained from a woman between 40 and 55 years old with acute COVID-19. The chain joins TRBV5-4 to TRBJ2-7; no clear D. Sequences were obtained from PBMCs or T cells enriched from blood (not recorded which). Here the CDR3 reads CASSLVGFYEQYF. CDR3 nucleotide sequence: TGTGCCAGCAGCTTGGTGGGCTTTTACGAGCAGTACTTC.